This is a list of T cell receptor beta chains from one sample in a study of blood T cells in healthy people across ages. MiXCR, applied by TCRdb to the 5' RACE reads, yields one record per CDR3 protein. In the table there are roughly 640,000 distinct CDR3 sequences, approximately 30% of which are singletons. Sequencing was done on a sample of blood. The receptors stem from a woman of 80 years or more in good health. CDR3s include the opening cysteine and the closing phenylalanine or tryptophan. A D gene is named only where the DNA matches it firmly. Only part of the rows carry a size: once, few, many, or a class if the clone is expanded.

D gene | clone size | J gene | V gene | CDR3 protein | CDR3 DNA
. | many | TRBJ2-5 | TRBV20-1 | CSAFPPSSETQYF | TGCAGTGCTTTTCCTCCCAGTTCTGAGACCCAGTACTTC
. | once | TRBJ2-6 | TRBV20-1 | CSAVSPASEDIVSGANVLTF | TGCAGTGCTGTATCTCCGGCTAGCGAAGACATTGTTTCTGGGGCCAACGTCCTGACTTTC
. | . | TRBJ1-1 | TRBV7-3 | CASSPRAGSLNTEAFF | TGTGCCAGCAGCCCACGGGCGGGCAGCTTGAACACTGAAGCTTTCTTT
TRBD1 | many | TRBJ2-4 | TRBV4-1 | CASSRQQGGAKNIQYF | TGCGCCAGCAGCCGTCAACAGGGGGGAGCCAAAAACATTCAGTACTTC
TRBD1 | . | TRBJ1-5 | TRBV18 | CASSAGTGGQPQHF | TGTGCCAGCTCCGCCGGGACAGGGGGTCAGCCCCAGCATTTT
. | many | TRBJ2-7 | TRBV29-1 | CSFRDGTSYEQYF | TGCAGTTTTAGAGATGGTACCTCCTACGAGCAGTACTTC
. | few | TRBJ2-1 | TRBV5-1 | CASSLGTEGETQFF | TGCGCCAGCAGCTTGGGAACGGAGGGAGAGACCCAGTTCTTC
. | many | TRBJ2-7 | TRBV29-1 | CSALGVYEQYF | TGCAGCGCCCTGGGCGTCTACGAGCAGTACTTC
TRBD2 | large | TRBJ2-1 | TRBV7-9 | CASSLIGTSDRNEQFF | TGTGCCAGCAGCTTAATCGGGACTAGCGACCGCAATGAGCAGTTCTTC
. | few | TRBJ1-1 | TRBV11-1 | CASSLVARADTEAFF | TGTGCCAGCAGCTTAGTGGCCAGGGCGGACACTGAAGCTTTCTTT
. | . | TRBJ1-1 | TRBV20-1 | CNAPPDSYTEAFF | TGCAATGCTCCCCCTGATTCATACACTGAAGCTTTCTTT
. | many | TRBJ2-7 | TRBV2 | CASRTLRDPYEQYF | TGTGCCAGCAGAACACTCCGGGACCCCTACGAGCAGTACTTC
. | many | TRBJ2-7 | TRBV3-1 | CASSAGRGEQYF | TGTGCCAGCAGCGCGGGACGAGGCGAGCAGTACTTC
. | many | TRBJ1-6 | TRBV7-2 | CASSLGGSADSPLHF | TGTGCCAGCAGCTTAGGGGGATCAGCGGATTCACCCCTCCACTTT
. | . | TRBJ2-1 | TRBV11-1 | CASSPSETRFF | TGTGCCAGCAGCCCTTCGGAGACCCGGTTCTTC
. | many | TRBJ2-1 | TRBV12-3/TRBV12-4 | CASSLQGTNNEQFF | TGTGCCAGCAGTTTACAAGGTACAAACAATGAGCAGTTCTTC
. | . | TRBJ1-2 | TRBV20-1 | CSVVDPANYGYTF | TGCAGTGTTGTAGACCCAGCTAACTATGGCTACACCTTC
. | many | TRBJ1-2 | TRBV3-1 | CASSQRDKGYTF | TGTGCCAGCAGCCAAAGGGACAAGGGCTACACCTTC
. | few | TRBJ1-2 | TRBV18 | CASSPPSRSGDGYTF | TGTGCCAGCTCACCACCGTCCCGCAGCGGGGACGGCTACACCTTC
. | . | TRBJ1-3 | TRBV5-1 | CASRQSSSGNTIYF | TGCGCCAGCCGTCAGTCGAGCTCTGGAAACACCATATATTTT
TRBD2 | many | TRBJ2-3 | TRBV4-3 | CASSHHQPGLAGGRFPVADTQYF | TGCGCCAGCAGCCACCACCAACCGGGACTAGCGGGGGGGCGGTTCCCCGTTGCAGATACGCAGTATTTT
TRBD1 | many | TRBJ1-2 | TRBV6-2/TRBV6-3 | CASSPDRAYGYTF | TGTGCCAGCAGTCCGGACAGGGCCTATGGCTACACCTTC
. | . | TRBJ2-3 | TRBV7-2 | CASSPRQGGDTDTQYF | TGTGCCAGCAGCCCAAGGCAGGGCGGGGACACAGATACGCAGTATTTT
. | many | TRBJ1-2 | TRBV12-3/TRBV12-4 | CASSPPRDGYYGYTF | TGTGCCAGCAGTCCCCCCAGGGACGGCTACTATGGCTACACCTTC
. | many | TRBJ1-2 | TRBV6-5 | CASSYAVGGADYGYTF | TGTGCCAGCAGTTACGCGGTGGGGGGCGCGGACTATGGCTACACCTTC
. | . | TRBJ1-3 | TRBV3-1 | CASSPPWDTIYF | TGTGCCAGCAGCCCACCCTGGGACACCATATATTTT
TRBD2 | many | TRBJ2-3 | TRBV7-9 | CASTLGQRGTDTQYF | TGTGCCAGCACCTTGGGCCAGCGGGGGACAGATACGCAGTATTTT
. | . | TRBJ2-4 | TRBV4-1 | CASSQKVAKNIQYF | TGCGCCAGCAGCCAAAAGGTAGCCAAAAACATTCAGTACTTC
. | few | TRBJ1-4 | TRBV6-6 | CASSRRGRDEKLFF | TGTGCCAGCAGCCGCCGGGGACGGGATGAAAAACTGTTTTTT
. | . | TRBJ2-7 | TRBV6-2/TRBV6-3 | CASSYSNTGGPISEQYF | TGTGCCAGCAGTTACTCGAATACCGGGGGGCCAATTAGCGAGCAGTACTTC
. | few | TRBJ2-5 | TRBV6-1 | CASSEAGYGEQYF | TGTGCCAGCAGTGAAGCTGGCTACGGTGAGCAGTACTTC
TRBD1 | . | TRBJ1-4 | TRBV7-8 | CASSPRTGMERREKLFF | TGTGCCAGCAGCCCGAGGACAGGGATGGAAAGGAGGGAAAAACTGTTTTTT
TRBD1 | many | TRBJ1-5 | TRBV7-8 | CASSLAGTGGQPQHF | TGTGCCAGCAGCTTAGCAGGGACAGGGGGCCAGCCCCAGCATTTT
. | many | TRBJ1-1 | TRBV29-1 | CSSREGASEAFF | TGCAGCTCCCGGGAAGGGGCCTCCGAAGCTTTCTTT
. | many | TRBJ1-2 | TRBV6-1 | CASKQGNYGYTF | TGTGCCAGCAAACAGGGAAACTATGGCTACACCTTC
TRBD2 | . | TRBJ2-1 | TRBV7-8 | CASSLPSGGAYEQFF | TGTGCCAGCAGCTTGCCTAGCGGGGGGGCCTATGAGCAGTTCTTC
TRBD1 | few | TRBJ2-7 | TRBV9 | CASSASGTGQSYEQYF | TGTGCCAGCAGCGCTTCGGGGACAGGGCAAAGCTACGAGCAGTACTTC
. | . | TRBJ2-6 | TRBV5-4 | CASSFRGVNVLTF | TGTGCCAGCAGCTTTCGAGGGGTCAACGTCCTGACTTTC
TRBD1 | . | TRBJ2-7 | TRBV4-3 | CASSQGFTGGYPYEQYF | TGCGCCAGCAGCCAAGGCTTCACAGGGGGCTATCCCTACGAGCAGTACTTC
. | many | TRBJ1-2 | TRBV3-1 | CASSQDVSAGDGYTF | TGTGCCAGCAGCCAAGATGTGTCAGCGGGCGATGGCTACACCTTC
TRBD1 | . | TRBJ2-7 | TRBV10-3 | CAISDQLRDRVARGEQYF | TGTGCCATCAGTGATCAACTCCGGGACAGGGTAGCGAGAGGTGAGCAGTACTTC
TRBD2 | . | TRBJ2-3 | TRBV5-8 | CASSLVSGGLDTQYF | TGTGCCAGCAGCTTGGTTAGCGGGGGCTTAGATACGCAGTATTTT
. | many | TRBJ1-4 | TRBV6-6 | CATTSPGEGLFF | TGTGCCACCACCAGTCCAGGGGAGGGACTGTTTTTT
. | many | TRBJ2-3 | TRBV9 | CASAGNTDTQYF | TGTGCCAGCGCCGGGAACACAGATACGCAGTATTTT
TRBD1 | many | TRBJ2-7 | TRBV7-2 | CASSYGQGKTYEQYF | TGTGCCAGCAGCTACGGACAGGGAAAGACCTACGAGCAGTACTTC
. | many | TRBJ1-2 | TRBV6-5 | CASSYSARNYGYTF | TGTGCCAGCAGTTACTCAGCCAGGAACTATGGCTACACCTTC
TRBD1 | many | TRBJ2-4 | TRBV7-8 | CASSLGEGAAKNIQYF | TGTGCCAGCAGCTTAGGAGAGGGGGCGGCCAAAAACATTCAGTACTTC
. | . | TRBJ2-1 | TRBV5-1 | CASSLKRGRLVAYNEQFF | TGCGCCAGCAGCTTGAAGAGGGGGCGACTAGTGGCCTACAATGAGCAGTTCTTC
TRBD2 | . | TRBJ2-5 | TRBV7-3 | CASQSGEETQYF | TGTGCCAGCCAAAGCGGGGAAGAGACCCAGTACTTC
TRBD1 | . | TRBJ1-6 | TRBV20-1 | CSASPDRASYNSPLHF | TGCAGTGCTAGCCCGGACAGGGCCTCCTATAATTCACCCCTCCACTTT
TRBD1 | . | TRBJ2-1 | TRBV5-1 | CASSRGQGSYEQFF | TGCGCCAGCAGCCGAGGACAGGGATCCTACGAGCAGTTCTTC